This T cell receptor (beta chain) was retrieved from a study of blood T cell repertoires in COVID-19. The overall study: From T cells, B-cell-depleted T cells, or PBMCs came the material, which was cDNA or gDNA.

Germline V CDR1 and CDR2: LNHDA, SQIVND (reference sequence). V lost 10 bases, J lost 2 bases, and 6 bases stayed unmatched. This CDR3 is built from 14 residues. Here immunoSEQ multiplex PCR was the method, and the copy in TCRdb shows in-frame clones only, minus some. The top ten clones hold about 3.4% of a sample with under 100,000 clones, around 90% of them seen once. Material: peripheral blood. The clonotype comes from a woman aged 65 to 85 with acute or convalescent COVID-19. The V gene is TRBV19, the J gene TRBJ2-3, with 10 bases identical to TRBD1. The CDR3 bases are TGTGCCACTACGGGACAGGGGTACACAGATACGCAGTATTTT. It yields the protein CATTGQGYTDTQYF.